The clone carrying this TCR beta chain was detected a few times. The target antigen is unknown. The sample originates from a study of identical twins. The trim removed 3 bases at V and 7 bases at J, leaving 5 bases unmatched. Germline V CDR1 and CDR2: MNHEY, SMNVEV (reference sequence). The CDR3 extends over 14 amino acids. Study results and limitations: Fewer insertions characterized abundant cord blood beta clonotypes, whereas memory repertoires showed none. Analyses of zero insertions could be partly confounded by invariant MAIT and iNKT cells.

One entry per CDR3 protein, called by TCRdb with MiXCR from the 5' RACE reads. The data show about 500,000 distinct CDR3 sequences, with 14% seen just once and approximately 0.98% held by the top ten. In addition, the sample was reused for a study of yellow fever vaccine responses in identical twins. That paper states: Vaccine-induced T cell responses in twins were reportedly observed to appear partly convergent, partly personalized.

The chain combines TRBV27 with TRBJ2-1; TRBD2 aligns across 8 bases. The TCR comes from a woman aged 18-29 years in good health. Sequencing used CD4+ T cells sorted from blood. Written as DNA, the CDR3 is TGTGCCAGCAGTTTTGCGGGGGGAGCGAATGAGCAGTTCTTC. Translating gives CASSFAGGANEQFF.